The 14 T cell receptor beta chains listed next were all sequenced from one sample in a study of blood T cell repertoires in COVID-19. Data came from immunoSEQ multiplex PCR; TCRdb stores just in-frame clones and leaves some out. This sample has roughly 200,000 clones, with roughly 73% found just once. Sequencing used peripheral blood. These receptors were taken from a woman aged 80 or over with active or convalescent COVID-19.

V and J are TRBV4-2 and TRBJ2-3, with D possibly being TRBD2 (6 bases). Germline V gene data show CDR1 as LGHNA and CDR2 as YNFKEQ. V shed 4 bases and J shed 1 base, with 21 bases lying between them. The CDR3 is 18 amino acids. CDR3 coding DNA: TGTGCCAGCAGCCCCTCCGGAGGCGGGACTGGGCGCACAGATACGCAGTATTTT. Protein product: CASSPSGGGTGRTDTQYF.

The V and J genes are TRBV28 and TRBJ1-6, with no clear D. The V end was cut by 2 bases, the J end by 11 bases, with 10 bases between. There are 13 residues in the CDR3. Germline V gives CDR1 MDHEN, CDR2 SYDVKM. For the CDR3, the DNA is TGTGCCAGCAGTTTAGAGGTGCTGGCACCCCTCCACTTT. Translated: CASSLEVLAPLHF.

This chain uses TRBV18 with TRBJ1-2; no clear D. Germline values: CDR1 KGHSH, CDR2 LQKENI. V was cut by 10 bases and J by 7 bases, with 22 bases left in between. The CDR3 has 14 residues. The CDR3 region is CATKTSVSNTGYTF. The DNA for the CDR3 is TGTGCCACGAAAACCTCAGTGTCGAATACTGGCTACACCTTC.

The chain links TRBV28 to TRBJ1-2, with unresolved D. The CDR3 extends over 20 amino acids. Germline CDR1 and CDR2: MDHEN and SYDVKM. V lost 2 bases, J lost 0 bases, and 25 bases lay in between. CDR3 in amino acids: CASSLVFFGGINAANYGYTF. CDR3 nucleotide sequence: TGTGCCAGCAGTTTAGTTTTCTTCGGCGGAATAAACGCGGCTAACTATGGCTACACCTTC.

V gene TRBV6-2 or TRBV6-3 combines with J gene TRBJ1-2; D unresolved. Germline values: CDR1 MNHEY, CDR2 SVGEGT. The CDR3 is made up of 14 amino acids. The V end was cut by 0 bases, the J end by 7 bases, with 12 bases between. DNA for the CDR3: TGTGCCAGCAGTTACTCCACCATATCACTTGGCTACACCTTC. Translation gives CASSYSTISLGYTF.

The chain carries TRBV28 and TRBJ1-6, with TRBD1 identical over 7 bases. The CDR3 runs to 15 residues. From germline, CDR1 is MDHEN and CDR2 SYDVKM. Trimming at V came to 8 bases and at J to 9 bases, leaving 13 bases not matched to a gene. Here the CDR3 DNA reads TGTGCCAGCTCCCTACAACAGGGGTGGGCTTCACCCCTCCACTTT. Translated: CASSLQQGWASPLHF.

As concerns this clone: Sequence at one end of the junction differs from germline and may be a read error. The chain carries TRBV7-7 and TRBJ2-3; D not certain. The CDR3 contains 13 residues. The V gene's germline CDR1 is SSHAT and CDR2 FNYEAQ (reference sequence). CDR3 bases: TGTGCTAGCAGTCCGGCGGCTACAGATACGCAGTATTTT. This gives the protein CASSPAATDTQYF.

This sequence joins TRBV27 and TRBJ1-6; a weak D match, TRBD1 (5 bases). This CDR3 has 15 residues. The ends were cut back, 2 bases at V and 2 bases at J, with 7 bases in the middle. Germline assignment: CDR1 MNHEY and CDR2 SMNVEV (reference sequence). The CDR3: CASSLKGPYNSPLHF. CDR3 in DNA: TGTGCCAGCAGTTTAAAGGGGCCCTATAATTCACCCCTCCACTTT.

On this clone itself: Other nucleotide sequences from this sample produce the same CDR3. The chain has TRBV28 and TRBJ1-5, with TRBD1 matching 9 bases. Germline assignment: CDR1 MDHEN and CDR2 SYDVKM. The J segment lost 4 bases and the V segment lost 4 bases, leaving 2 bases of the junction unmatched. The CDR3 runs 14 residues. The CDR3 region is CASSSGQGNQPQHF. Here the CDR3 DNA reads TGTGCCAGCAGTTCAGGACAGGGGAATCAGCCCCAGCATTTT. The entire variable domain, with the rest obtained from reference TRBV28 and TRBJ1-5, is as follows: DVKVTQSSRYLVKRTGEKVFLECVQDMDHENMFWYRQDPGLGLRLIYFSYDVKMKEKGDIPEGYSVSREKKERFSLILESASTNQTSMYLCASSSGQGNQPQHFGDGTRLSIL.

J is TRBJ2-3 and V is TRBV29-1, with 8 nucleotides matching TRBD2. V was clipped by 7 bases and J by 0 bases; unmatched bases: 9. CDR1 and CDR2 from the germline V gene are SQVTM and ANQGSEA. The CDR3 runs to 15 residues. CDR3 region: CSGHPAGGSTDTQYF. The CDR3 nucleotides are TGCAGCGGTCACCCCGCGGGGGGAAGCACAGATACGCAGTATTTT.

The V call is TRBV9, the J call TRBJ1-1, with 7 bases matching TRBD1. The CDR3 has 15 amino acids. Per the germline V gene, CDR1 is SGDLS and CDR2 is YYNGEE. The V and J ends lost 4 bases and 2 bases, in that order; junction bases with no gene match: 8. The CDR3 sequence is CASSSTGQPNTEAFF. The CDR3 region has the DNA TGTGCCAGCAGCTCCACGGGACAGCCAAACACTGAAGCTTTCTTT.

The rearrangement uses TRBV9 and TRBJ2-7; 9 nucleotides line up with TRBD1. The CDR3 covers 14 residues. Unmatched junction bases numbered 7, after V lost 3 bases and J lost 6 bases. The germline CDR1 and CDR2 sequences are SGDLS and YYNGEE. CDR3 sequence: CASSAGQGRGEQYF. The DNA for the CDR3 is TGTGCCAGCAGCGCGGGACAGGGAAGGGGCGAGCAGTACTTC.

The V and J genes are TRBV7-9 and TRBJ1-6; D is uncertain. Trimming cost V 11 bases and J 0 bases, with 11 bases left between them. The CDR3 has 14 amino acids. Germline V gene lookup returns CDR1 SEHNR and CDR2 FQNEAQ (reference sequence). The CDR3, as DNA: TGTGCCGTTCCCCTCGGCTCCTATAATTCACCCCTCCACTTT. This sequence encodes CAVPLGSYNSPLHF.

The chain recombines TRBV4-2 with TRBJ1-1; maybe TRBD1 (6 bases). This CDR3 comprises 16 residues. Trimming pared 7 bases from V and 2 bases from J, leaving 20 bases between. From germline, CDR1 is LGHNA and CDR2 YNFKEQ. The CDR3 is CASTPTGAVFNTEAFF. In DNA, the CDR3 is TGTGCCAGCACTCCGACAGGAGCTGTATTTAACACTGAAGCTTTCTTT.